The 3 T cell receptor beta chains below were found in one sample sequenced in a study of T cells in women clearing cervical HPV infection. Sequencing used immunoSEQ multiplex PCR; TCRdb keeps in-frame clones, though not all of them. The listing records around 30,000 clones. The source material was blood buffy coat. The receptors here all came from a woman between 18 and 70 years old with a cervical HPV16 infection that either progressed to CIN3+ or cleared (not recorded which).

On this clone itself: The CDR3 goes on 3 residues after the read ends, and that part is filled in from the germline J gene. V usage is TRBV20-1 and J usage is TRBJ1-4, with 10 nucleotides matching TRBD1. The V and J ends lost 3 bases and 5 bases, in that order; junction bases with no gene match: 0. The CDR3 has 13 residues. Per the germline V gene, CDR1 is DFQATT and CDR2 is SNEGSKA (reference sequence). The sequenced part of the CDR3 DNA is TGCAGTGCTAGGACAGGGGGCAATGAAAAA. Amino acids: CSARTGGNEK. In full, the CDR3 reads CSARTGGNEKLFF.

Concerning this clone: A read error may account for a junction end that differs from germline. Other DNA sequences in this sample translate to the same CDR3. The CDR3 here is CASRRGQDYGYTF. The DNA read from the CDR3 is TGTGCCAGCAGAAGGGGACAGGACTATGGA. The rearrangement joins TRBV5-4 to TRBJ1-2, with 8 bases that match TRBD1. The sequenced fragment ends 3 residues before the CDR3 boundary, so the rest is inferred from the germline J gene. The CDR3 is 13 residues long. The V gene's germline CDR1 is SGHNT and CDR2 YYREEE (reference sequence).

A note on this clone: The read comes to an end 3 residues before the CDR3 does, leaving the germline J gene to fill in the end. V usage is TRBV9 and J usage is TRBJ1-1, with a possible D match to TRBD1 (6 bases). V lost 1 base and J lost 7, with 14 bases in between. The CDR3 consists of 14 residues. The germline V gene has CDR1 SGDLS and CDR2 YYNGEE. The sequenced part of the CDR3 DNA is TGTGCCAGCAGCGTAACTTGGACAGCCCATGAA. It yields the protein CASSVTWTAHE. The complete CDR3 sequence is CASSVTWTAHEAFF.